Below, 27 T cell receptor beta chains from the same sample are listed, as sequenced in a study of blood T cell repertoires in COVID-19. Using immunoSEQ multiplex PCR, the repertoire was profiled, and TCRdb retains in-frame clones only, with some absent. The sample holds over 300,000 clones; around 90% are singletons and the top ten take roughly 1.2%. The sequenced sample consisted of peripheral blood. These receptors were taken from a man in his forties with acute or convalescent COVID-19.

The chain recombines TRBV9 with TRBJ1-1; a possible D gene is TRBD1 (5 bases). V was cut by 2 bases and J by 6 bases, with 14 bases left in between. This CDR3 region has 14 residues. Germline loops: CDR1 SGDLS, CDR2 YYNGEE. DNA for the CDR3: TGTGCCAGCAGCGTGGGCAGCGGGGGGGCTGAAGCTTTCTTT. This encodes CASSVGSGGAEAFF.

This clone has a single count. V is TRBV5-6 and J is TRBJ2-7; D gene unclear. Germline V lookup: CDR1 SGHDT, CDR2 YYEEEE. This CDR3 has 14 amino acids. The V end was cut by 1 base, the J end by 1 base, with 9 bases between. CDR3 sequence: CASSLNSESYEQYF. In DNA form, the CDR3 reads TGTGCCAGCAGCTTGAACTCCGAATCCTACGAGCAGTACTTC.

V usage is TRBV11-2 and J usage is TRBJ2-7; 14 bases match TRBD2. Germline CDR1 reads SGHAT; CDR2 reads FQNNGV. The CDR3 has 17 amino acids. Trimming at V came to 8 bases and at J to 4 bases, leaving 13 bases not matched to a gene. Here the CDR3 DNA reads TGTGCCAGCCGACCCGCCGGGACTAGCGGGAGTAAGTACGAGCAGTACTTC. Translated: CASRPAGTSGSKYEQYF.

The chain joins TRBV6-5 to TRBJ1-5; D gene unclear. This CDR3 region has 14 residues. From germline, CDR1 is MNHEY and CDR2 SVGAGI. The CDR3 sequence: CAVAAPASNQPQHF. CDR3 in DNA: TGTGCGGTTGCCGCCCCAGCGAGCAATCAGCCCCAGCATTTT.

The rearrangement joins TRBV25-1 to TRBJ2-2, with no clear D. V gave up 0 bases and J gave up 7 bases, with 9 bases separating them. CDR1 and CDR2 from the germline V gene are MGHDK and SYGVNS. The CDR3 length is 14 residues. The CDR3 loop reads CASSEYIAGGELFF. The DNA of the CDR3 is TGTGCCAGCAGTGAATATATTGCCGGCGGGGAGCTGTTTTTT.

The chain joins TRBV5-8 to TRBJ1-4; 9 bases align to TRBD1. Unmatched junction bases numbered 12, after V lost 4 bases and J lost 2 bases. The germline gives CDR1 SGHTS, CDR2 YDEGEE. The CDR3 consists of 18 residues. The CDR3 bases are TGTGCCAGCAGCCTGAGAACGGGACAGGGATGGACTAATGAAAAACTGTTTTTT. It specifies CASSLRTGQGWTNEKLFF.

This sequence joins TRBV11-2 and TRBJ2-7; TRBD1 might be the D (5 bases). The germline V gene has CDR1 SGHAT and CDR2 FQNNGV. Between the trimmed V and J ends, which lost 1 base and 3 bases, there was a span of 13 bases. This CDR3 is built from 15 residues. The CDR3, as DNA: TGTGCCAGCAGCTTAGGTATGCAGGGCAGCTACGAGCAGTACTTC. Amino acids: CASSLGMQGSYEQYF.

The chain couples TRBV28 to TRBJ1-4, with 9 bases fitting TRBD1. V was pared by 5 bases and J by 9 bases, with 10 bases of the junction left unmatched. Germline V gene data show CDR1 as MDHEN and CDR2 as SYDVKM. The length of the CDR3 is 15 residues. The CDR3 DNA is TGTGCCAGCAGTGCCCCGGGACAGGGAGCTAAAAAACTGTTTTTT. Protein sequence: CASSAPGQGAKKLFF.

This chain connects TRBV10-2 to TRBJ2-2; TRBD1 matches at 7 bases. CDR1 and CDR2 (germline): WSHSY, SAAADI. Germline trimming cut 3 bases from V and 6 bases from J; bases unmatched to any gene: 10. There are 16 residues in the CDR3. The CDR3, as DNA: TGCGCCAGCAGTGAAGATGGTACAGGGGCCGCCGGGGAGCTGTTTTTT. Translation: CASSEDGTGAAGELFF.

The rearrangement joins TRBV19 to TRBJ2-7, with TRBD2 matching over 7 bases. Germline V gene sequence: CDR1 LNHDA, CDR2 SQIVND (reference sequence). The CDR3 sequence is 15 residues long. V shed 5 bases, J shed 2 bases, and the junction held 9 bases outside the gene matches. CDR3 residues: CASSLSGDGTYEQYF. CDR3 DNA: TGTGCCAGTAGTCTGAGCGGGGACGGAACCTACGAGCAGTACTTC.

This rearrangement joins TRBV4-1 to TRBJ1-5; 7 bases agree with TRBD1. The CDR3 has 15 amino acids. Germline V gene sequence: CDR1 MGHRA, CDR2 YSYEKL. V dropped 3 bases and J dropped 7; count of bases not matched to a gene: 9. CDR3 bases: TGCGCCAGCAGCCATCCAGCAGGGGGGCTCCAGCCCCAGCATTTT. It yields the protein CASSHPAGGLQPQHF.

CDR3 nucleotide sequence: TGTGCCAGCAGTTTTAGCGGGGGGTACAATGAGCAGTTCTTC. Its translation is CASSFSGGYNEQFF. The chain recombines TRBV27 with TRBJ2-1; 10 nucleotides line up with TRBD2. CDR1 MNHEY and CDR2 SMNVEV come from the germline V gene (reference sequence). The CDR3 is 14 residues long. V shed 3 bases and J 4 bases; nucleotides not matched to a gene: 0.

CDR3 in DNA: TGTGCCAGCAGCCCACGATGGACCGGGACAGGTACCTACGAGCAGTACTTC. Encoded protein: CASSPRWTGTGTYEQYF. The chain couples TRBV7-9 to TRBJ2-7; 8 bases are a match to TRBD1. The CDR3 runs 17 residues. Germline V CDR1 and CDR2: SEHNR, FQNEAQ (reference sequence). V lost 5 bases to trimming and J lost 2 bases; unmatched junction nucleotides: 14.

The chain combines TRBV27 with TRBJ1-5; no clear D. CDR1 and CDR2 (germline): MNHEY, SMNVEV (reference sequence). The CDR3 runs 15 residues. Trimming removed 5 bases at V and 2 bases at J, with 13 bases between. In DNA, the CDR3 is TGTGCCAGCAGTACGGAGGACGGACGCAATCAGCCCCAGCATTTT. Its translation: CASSTEDGRNQPQHF.

The chain combines TRBV6-5 with TRBJ2-7, with 8 bases lining up with TRBD1. Germline CDR1 and CDR2: MNHEY and SVGAGI. Losses at the gene ends were 7 bases for V and 0 bases for J; bases not matched to a gene: 8. The CDR3 runs to 15 residues. The CDR3 region has the DNA TGTGCCAGCATGGAAGGTACAGGGGGCTCCTACGAGCAGTACTTC. This translates into CASMEGTGGSYEQYF.

This clone appeared a single time. The CDR3 spells CASGTGVTDTQYF. The CDR3 DNA is TGCGCCAGCGGTACAGGGGTCACAGATACGCAGTATTTT. This rearrangement joins TRBV5-1 to TRBJ2-3; 7 nucleotides agree with TRBD1. The germline V gene has CDR1 SGHRS and CDR2 YFSETQ. V was clipped by 7 bases and J by 2 bases; unmatched bases: 4. The CDR3 loop spans 13 amino acids.

This clone has a single count. This sequence joins TRBV6-1 and TRBJ2-1; 11 positions match TRBD2. The ends lost 3 bases at V and 2 bases at J; junction bases unmatched: 0. The CDR3 covers 15 residues. Germline V CDR1 and CDR2: MNHNS, SASEGT. In DNA form, the CDR3 reads TGTGCCAGCAGTGATAGCGGGGGGGCCTACAATGAGCAGTTCTTC. This gives the protein CASSDSGGAYNEQFF.

This chain uses TRBV15 with TRBJ1-6; 7 bases match TRBD1. From germline, CDR1 is LNHNV and CDR2 YYDKDF (reference sequence). CDR3 size: 13 residues. Trimming at V came to 6 bases and at J to 6 bases, leaving 2 bases not matched to a gene. In DNA form, the CDR3 reads TGTGCCACCAGTGGGGACAGTAATTCACCCCTCCACTTT. Translating it yields CATSGDSNSPLHF.

This chain joins TRBV10-3 and TRBJ2-7; TRBD2 agrees at 7 bases. The germline CDR1 and CDR2 sequences are ENHRY and SYGVKD. After removal of 0 bases from V and 2 bases from J, the junction contained 4 bases not matched to a gene. The CDR3 totals 15 residues. The chain's CDR3 is CAISESLADPYEQYF. CDR3 sequence (DNA): TGTGCCATCAGTGAGTCGCTAGCGGACCCCTACGAGCAGTACTTC.

The rearrangement joins TRBV5-5 to TRBJ2-2; maybe TRBD2 (5 bases). The V gene's germline CDR1 is SGHKS and CDR2 YYEKEE (reference sequence). The CDR3 sequence is 16 residues long. V was pared by 1 base and J by 4 bases, with 14 bases between. Here the CDR3 reads CASSLLLIGGTGELFF. DNA for the CDR3: TGTGCCAGCAGCTTGTTATTGATAGGAGGCACCGGGGAGCTGTTTTTT.

The chain employs TRBV11-3 and TRBJ2-2; possible D gene TRBD2, 5 bases. The ends were cut back, 7 bases at V and 2 bases at J, with 11 bases in the middle. CDR1 is SGHNT and CDR2 is YENEEA in the germline V gene. CDR3 length: 14 amino acids. CDR3 in DNA: TGTGCCAGCATGTCGGGAAAAAACACCGGGGAGCTGTTTTTT. As protein: CASMSGKNTGELFF.

The J gene is TRBJ2-7, the V gene TRBV9; D unclear. The V gene lost 0 bases and the J gene lost 3 bases, with 13 bases spanning the gap. Germline-derived CDR1 and CDR2 are SGDLS and YYNGEE. The length of the CDR3 is 15 residues. The CDR3 region has the DNA TGTGCCAGCAGCGTAGGACGGAGTGCAATCTACGAGCAGTACTTC. This translates into CASSVGRSAIYEQYF.

In nucleotides, the CDR3 is TGTGCCAGTACTCTAGTTGGACTAGCCGGGGAGCTGTTTTTT. Protein sequence: CASTLVGLAGELFF. The rearrangement joins TRBV19 to TRBJ2-2, with TRBD2 matching over 7 bases. The CDR3 sequence is 14 residues long. Germline trimming cut 7 bases from V and 6 bases from J; bases unmatched to any gene: 8. CDR1 LNHDA and CDR2 SQIVND come from the germline V gene (reference sequence). Together with reference TRBV19 and TRBJ2-2, the CDR3 gives the full variable domain: DGGITQSPKYLFRKEGQNVTLSCEQNLNHDAMYWYRQDPGQGLRLIYYSQIVNDFQKGDIAEGYSVSREKKESFPLTVTSAQKNPTAFYLCASTLVGLAGELFFGEGSRLTVL.

The chain has TRBV28 and TRBJ1-2; no definite D call. V shed 6 bases and J shed 1 base, with 6 bases lying between them. This CDR3 is built from 12 residues. Germline V CDR1 and CDR2: MDHEN, SYDVKM. The CDR3: CASSSFNYGYTF. The CDR3 region has the DNA TGTGCCAGCAGCTCCTTTAACTATGGCTACACCTTC.

CDR3 DNA: TGTGCCAGCAGTCCACAGGGGGCGCTTCTTTCACCCCTCCACTTT. Its translation is CASSPQGALLSPLHF. The chain links TRBV7-2 to TRBJ1-6; 9 bases fit TRBD1. CDR1 and CDR2 (germline): SGHTA, FQGNSA. The CDR3 runs to 15 residues. Trimming at V came to 6 bases and at J to 9 bases, leaving 9 bases not matched to a gene.

V usage is TRBV2 and J usage is TRBJ2-5; a weak D match, TRBD1 (6 bases). Germline CDR1 is SNHLY and CDR2 is FYNNEI. V shed 8 bases and J shed 1 base, with 11 bases lying between them. CDR3 length: 13 amino acids. The CDR3 DNA sequence: TGTGCCAGCGCCGACAGGACCCAAGAGACCCAGTACTTC. Encoded protein: CASADRTQETQYF. The whole variable domain, filled in from reference TRBV2 and TRBJ2-5, reads EPEVTQTPSHQVTQMGQEVILRCVPISNHLYFYWYRQILGQKVEFLVSFYNNEISEKSEIFDDQFSVERPDGSNFTLKIRSTKLEDSAMYFCASADRTQETQYFGPGTRLLVL.

This chain links TRBV6-5 with TRBJ2-2; 7 bases map to TRBD1. The CDR3 runs 13 residues. Trimming cost V 4 bases and J 4 bases; bases outside gene matches: 0. CDR1 is MNHEY and CDR2 is SVGAGI in the germline V gene. This CDR3 is CASSSGGTGELFF. The CDR3 region has the DNA TGTGCCAGCAGTTCAGGGGGCACCGGGGAGCTGTTTTTT.